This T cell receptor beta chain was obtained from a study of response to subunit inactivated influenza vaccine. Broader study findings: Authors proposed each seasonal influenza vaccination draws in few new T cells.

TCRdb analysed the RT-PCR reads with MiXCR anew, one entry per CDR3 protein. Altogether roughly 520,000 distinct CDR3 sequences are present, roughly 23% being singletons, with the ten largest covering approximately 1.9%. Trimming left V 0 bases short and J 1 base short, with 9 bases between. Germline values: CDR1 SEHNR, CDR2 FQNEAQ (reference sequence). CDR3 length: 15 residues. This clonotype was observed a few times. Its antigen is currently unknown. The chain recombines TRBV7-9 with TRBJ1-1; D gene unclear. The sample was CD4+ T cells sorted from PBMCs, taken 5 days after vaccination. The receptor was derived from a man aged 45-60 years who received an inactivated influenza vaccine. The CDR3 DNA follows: TGTGCCAGCAGCTTAGCGTTCGACACGAACACTGAAGCTTTCTTT. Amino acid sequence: CASSLAFDTNTEAFF. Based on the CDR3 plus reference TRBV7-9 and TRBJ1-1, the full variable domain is DTGVSQNPRHKITKRGQNVTFRCDPISEHNRLYWYRQTLGQGPEFLTYFQNEAQLEKSRLLSDRFSAERPKGSFSTLEIQRTEQGDSAMYLCASSLAFDTNTEAFFGQGTRLTVV.